This TCR beta chain is from a study of CD8 T cells in ankylosing spondylitis. Study findings and constraints: Reportedly, disease-linked clones are significantly enriched in ankylosing spondylitis patients' matched synovial fluid. Seemingly distinctive of ankylosing spondylitis blood was a TCR beta motif formed by eight highly homologous variants.

CDR3 size: 13 residues. Germline-derived CDR1 and CDR2 are LNHDA and SQIVND (reference sequence). The trim removed 2 bases at V and 4 bases at J, leaving 0 bases unmatched. To note about this clonotype: What it recognizes is unknown.

MiXCR was run by TCRdb on the 5' RACE reads, yielding one entry per CDR3 protein. The table has some 150,000 distinct CDR3 sequences, 40% to 50% seen once; the top ten hold about 16%. Sequencing input: synovial fluid, either unsorted or a sorted T cell fraction (not recorded which). The chain couples TRBV19 to TRBJ2-3, with 7 bases aligning to TRBD2. The TCR sequence derives from a male donor with ankylosing spondylitis. DNA for the CDR3: TGTGCCAGTAGTATACGGGGGGCAGATACGCAGTATTTT. Its translation is CASSIRGADTQYF. The variable domain in full, completed from reference TRBV19 and TRBJ2-3, reads DGGITQSPKYLFRKEGQNVTLSCEQNLNHDAMYWYRQDPGQGLRLIYYSQIVNDFQKGDIAEGYSVSREKKESFPLTVTSAQKNPTAFYLCASSIRGADTQYFGPGTRLTVL.